The T cell receptor beta chain under discussion was sequenced for a study of a mutant IDH1 vaccine in newly diagnosed glioma. Study details: The vaccination schedule gave patients eight doses in weeks 1, 3, 5, 7, 11, 15, 19 and 23. Receipt of radiotherapy, temozolomide, or both preceded the study, and most received both.

Study-wide results and limits: The vaccine induced immune responses, and these occurred in about 95% of patients.

With regard to this clone: Its cognate antigen is unknown.

This sample's time point: week 11, during vaccination. The vaccine gave 300 ug of a 20-mer mutant IDH1 peptide subcutaneously per dose. Donor diagnoses consisted of new WHO grade 3 or 4 IDH1-mutant, ATRX-lost astrocytomas. Germline V gene sequence: CDR1 KGHSH, CDR2 LQKENI. Trimming removed 3 bases at V and 4 bases at J, with 19 bases between. CDR3 size: 17 residues. Profiled with immunoSEQ multiplex PCR; TCRdb holds only in-frame clones, not every one. The sample records about 40,000 clones, 84% being singletons. The receptor was isolated from a man in his forties with glioma. Here the sequenced sample was PBMCs, taken from a glioma patient whose treatment included an IDH1 peptide vaccine. J is TRBJ1-3 and V is TRBV18; maybe TRBD1 (6 bases). The CDR3 protein is CASSPQTTGTRGNTIYF. Here the CDR3 DNA reads TGTGCCAGCTCACCTCAAACGACCGGGACACGCGGAAACACCATATATTTT.